This T cell receptor beta chain emerged from a study of blood T cell repertoires in COVID-19. V lost 2 bases to trimming and J lost 5 bases; unmatched junction nucleotides: 5. The CDR3 loop spans 15 amino acids. CDR1 is SGHNT, CDR2 YYREEE, per germline (reference sequence). How the authors handled the data: Nucleated cell counts were estimated from reference gene primer amplification. TCRdb keeps only in-frame clones here, not all; method: immunoSEQ multiplex PCR. V, J and clone size were drawn from that table, and D and trimming were deduced from the DNA. The sample holds 200,000 or so clones, about 85% seen once.

This clonotype originated in a man in his 70s with active or convalescent COVID-19. V gene TRBV5-4 combines with J gene TRBJ2-1, with TRBD1 matching 9 bases. Sequencing was done on a sample of peripheral blood. CDR3 nucleotides: TGTGCCAGCAGCTTACAGGGGGCGCTTAACAATGAGCAGTTCTTC. Amino acid sequence: CASSLQGALNNEQFF.